This record concerns one T cell receptor (beta chain) sequence. These data originate in a study of blood T cell repertoires in COVID-19. In the study overall: COVID-19 samples from acute and convalescent phases originated in the United States, Italy and Spain. In each case, the material was cDNA or gDNA derived from T cells, B-cell-depleted T cells, or PBMCs.

Generated by immunoSEQ multiplex PCR, the TCRdb table keeps only in-frame clones and is missing some. The sample includes some 280,000 clones, about 88% of them seen just once. The germline V gene has CDR1 SGHAT and CDR2 FQNNGV. CDR3 length equals 14 residues. Deletions cut 3 bases from V and 6 bases from J, with 15 bases between. The rearrangement links TRBV11-2 to TRBJ2-7, with TRBD1 as a possible D gene (7 bases). The sequenced sample was peripheral blood. The sequence was obtained from a woman in her sixties or seventies with acute or convalescent COVID-19. The CDR3 region has the DNA TGTGCCAGCAGCTTGGAGGGGGCGTTGGCCGAGCAGTACTTC. It yields the protein CASSLEGALAEQYF.